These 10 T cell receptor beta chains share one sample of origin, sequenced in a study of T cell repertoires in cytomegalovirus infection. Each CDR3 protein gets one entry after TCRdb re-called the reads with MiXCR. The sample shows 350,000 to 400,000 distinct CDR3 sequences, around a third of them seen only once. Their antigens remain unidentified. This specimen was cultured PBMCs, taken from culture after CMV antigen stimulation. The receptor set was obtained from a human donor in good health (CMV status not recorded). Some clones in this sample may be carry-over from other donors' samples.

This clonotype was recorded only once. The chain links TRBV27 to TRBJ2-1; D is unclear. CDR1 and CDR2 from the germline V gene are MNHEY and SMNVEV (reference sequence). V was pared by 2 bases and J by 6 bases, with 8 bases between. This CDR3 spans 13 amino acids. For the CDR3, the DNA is TGTGCCAGCAGTTTAAGTCGATTCAATGAGCAGTTCTTC. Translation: CASSLSRFNEQFF.

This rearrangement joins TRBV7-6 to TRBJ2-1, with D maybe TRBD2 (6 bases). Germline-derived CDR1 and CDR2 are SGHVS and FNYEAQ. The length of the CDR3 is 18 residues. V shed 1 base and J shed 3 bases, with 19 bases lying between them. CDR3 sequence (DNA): TGTGCCAGCAGCTTAGGGCTATTGAGCGGGTTTCACTACAATGAGCAGTTCTTC. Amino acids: CASSLGLLSGFHYNEQFF.

In DNA form, the CDR3 reads TGTGCCAGCAGTTTACAGGGGACCTACGAGCAGTACGTC. Protein: CASSLQGTYEQYV. The chain joins TRBV6-2 or TRBV6-3 to TRBJ2-7; 7 bases are a match to TRBD1. The germline V gene encodes CDR1 MNHEY and CDR2 SVGEGT. J gave up 2 bases and V 4 bases, and 2 bases lay outside the gene matches. The CDR3 is made up of 13 amino acids.

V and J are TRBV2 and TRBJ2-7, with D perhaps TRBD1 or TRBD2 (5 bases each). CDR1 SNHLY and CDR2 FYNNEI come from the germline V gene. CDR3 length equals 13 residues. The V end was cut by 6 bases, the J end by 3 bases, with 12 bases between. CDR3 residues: CASSGQGDYEQYV. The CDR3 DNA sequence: TGTGCCAGCAGCGGGCAGGGAGACTACGAGCAGTACGTC.

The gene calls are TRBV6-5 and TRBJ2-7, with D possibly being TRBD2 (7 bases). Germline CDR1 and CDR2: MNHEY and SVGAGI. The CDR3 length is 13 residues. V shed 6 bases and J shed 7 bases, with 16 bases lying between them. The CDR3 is CASRDRGGGEQYV. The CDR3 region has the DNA TGTGCCAGCAGGGATAGAGGGGGGGGTGAGCAGTACGTC.

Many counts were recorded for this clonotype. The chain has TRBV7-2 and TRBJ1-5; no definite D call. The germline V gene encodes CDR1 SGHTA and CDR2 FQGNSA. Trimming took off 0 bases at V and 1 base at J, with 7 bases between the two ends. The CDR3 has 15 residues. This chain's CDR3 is CASSLAGGSNQPQHF. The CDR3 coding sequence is TGTGCCAGCAGCTTAGCGGGCGGAAGCAATCAGCCCCAGCATTTT.

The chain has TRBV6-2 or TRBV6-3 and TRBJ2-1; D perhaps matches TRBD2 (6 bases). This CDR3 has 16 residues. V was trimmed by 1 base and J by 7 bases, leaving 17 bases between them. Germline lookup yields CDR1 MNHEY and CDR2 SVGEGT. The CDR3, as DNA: TGTGCCAGCAGTTACTTTAGCGGTTCTAGTGGGAATGAGCAGTTCTTC. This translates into CASSYFSGSSGNEQFF.

The CDR3 sequence: CATSDSPGQGDEKLFF. CDR3 DNA sequence: TGTGCCACCAGTGATTCACCGGGACAGGGGGACGAAAAACTGTTTTTT. This chain links TRBV24-1 with TRBJ1-4, with TRBD1 matching 11 bases. The CDR3 runs to 16 residues. CDR1 and CDR2 (germline): KGHDR, SFDVKD. Unmatched junction bases numbered 6, after V lost 2 bases and J lost 8 bases.

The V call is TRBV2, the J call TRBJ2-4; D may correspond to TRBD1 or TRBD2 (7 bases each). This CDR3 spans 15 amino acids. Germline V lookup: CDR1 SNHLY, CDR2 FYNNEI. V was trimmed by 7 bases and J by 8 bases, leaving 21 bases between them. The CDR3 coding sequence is TGTGCCAGCACCCAAGGGAGGGGGCAGGGAGACATTCAGTACTTC. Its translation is CASTQGRGQGDIQYF.

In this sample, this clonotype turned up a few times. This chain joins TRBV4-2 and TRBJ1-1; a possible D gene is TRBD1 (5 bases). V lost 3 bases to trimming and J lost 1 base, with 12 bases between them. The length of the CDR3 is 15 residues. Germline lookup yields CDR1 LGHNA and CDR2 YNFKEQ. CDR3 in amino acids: CASSHGGGANTEAFF. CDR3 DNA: TGTGCCAGCAGCCACGGCGGAGGGGCGAACACTGAAGCTTTCTTT.